The T cell receptor (beta chain) described here comes from a study of cytomegalovirus exposure and HLA in healthy donors. Points from the study as a whole: Association with HLA alleles at 0.05 false discovery rate was found for 16,951 TCR beta sequences in a later analysis. TCR beta V- and J-gene trimming, according to a later analysis, was linked to a missense DCLRE1C variant. In an earlier analysis, most TCR beta V segments were productive about 87% or about 30% of the time.

For this clone: Its specificity is unknown.

60 Vbeta and 13 Jbeta primers were used in PCR. As processed by the authors: Unique TCR beta chains totaled about 73 million in a later count, with roughly 12 million of them shared. TCRdb's copy holds only in-frame clones and misses some; the assay was immunoSEQ multiplex PCR. That table is the source of V, J and clone size, and D and trimming were worked out from the DNA. The sample contains 150,000 to 200,000 clones, around 80% of which appear only once. V lost 5 bases to trimming and J lost 2 bases, with 12 bases between them. The CDR3 has 15 amino acids. Germline CDR1 and CDR2: PRHDT and FYEKMQ (reference sequence).

This sequence originates from a male donor in good health and CMV-seronegative. The specimen was PBMCs. V and J are TRBV13 and TRBJ2-2; possibly TRBD2 for D (5 bases). CDR3 sequence reads: CASSPQRGNTGELFF. The CDR3 nucleotides are TGTGCCAGCAGCCCCCAACGGGGTAACACCGGGGAGCTGTTTTTT.